The 28 T cell receptor beta chains presented below share a single source sample, sequenced in a study of T cells in Graves' hyperthyroidism and ophthalmopathy. The TCR beta CDR3 regions underwent amplification using RNA transcripts as the source. HTBI primers were used for first-round RT-PCR of the TCR CDR3. TCRdb analysed the multiplex PCR reads with MiXCR anew, one entry per CDR3 protein. The table has under 550,000 distinct CDR3 sequences, just under 20% seen once. What was sequenced was blood. All receptors derive from a man in his forties with Graves' ophthalmopathy.

J is TRBJ2-1 and V is TRBV2, with TRBD1 identical over 10 bases. The germline CDR1 and CDR2 sequences are SNHLY and FYNNEI. J gave up 4 bases and V 8 bases, and 5 bases lay outside the gene matches. The CDR3 length is 14 residues. CDR3 amino acids: CASRDRGWYNEQFF. The CDR3 nucleotides are TGTGCCAGCCGGGACAGGGGATGGTACAATGAGCAGTTCTTC.

This chain joins TRBV18 and TRBJ2-1; 9 nucleotides agree with TRBD1. Germline V CDR1 and CDR2: KGHSH, LQKENI. The length of the CDR3 is 16 residues. V lost 5 bases and J lost 7; bases outside the gene matches: 12. In DNA form, the CDR3 reads TGTGCCAGCTCAACAACAACAGGGGGCGCTGGGAATGAGCAGTTCTTC. It codes for CASSTTTGGAGNEQFF.

The chain employs TRBV3-1 and TRBJ2-3; D is unresolved. V dropped 2 bases and J dropped 6 bases, with 15 bases sitting between them. The CDR3 sequence is 15 residues long. The germline CDR1 and CDR2 sequences are LGHDT and YNNKEL (reference sequence). The CDR3 coding sequence is TGTGCCAGCAGCCAATCCCAGCCAGGCGTGGATACGCAGTATTTT. Its translation is CASSQSQPGVDTQYF.

Only a few counts were recorded for this clonotype. The gene calls are TRBV30 and TRBJ2-7, with D uncertain. Trimming removed 5 bases from V and 0 bases from J, with 8 bases in between. Germline values: CDR1 GTSNPN, CDR2 SVGIG (reference sequence). The CDR3 has 12 amino acids. The CDR3 spells CAWGSHSYEQYF. The CDR3 DNA sequence: TGTGCCTGGGGAAGCCACTCCTACGAGCAGTACTTC.

The chain couples TRBV12-3 or TRBV12-4 to TRBJ1-2; 8 positions match TRBD1. This CDR3 contains 14 residues. The V and J ends lost 0 bases and 8 bases, in that order; junction bases with no gene match: 5. CDR3 in DNA: TGTGCCAGCAGTTTAGCGCAGGGGGCGCACGGCTACACCTTC. As protein: CASSLAQGAHGYTF.

The CDR3 protein is CASSLSLGGRTRSHRSYF. The DNA of the CDR3 is TGTGCCAGCAGTTTATCCCTTGGCGGCCGGACGAGATCGCATCGGTCGTACTTC. The V call is TRBV12-3 or TRBV12-4, the J call TRBJ2-5, with unresolved D. The CDR3 runs to 18 residues. V lost 2 bases and J lost 13, with 32 bases in between.

The sample holds many counts of this clonotype. V gene TRBV3-1 combines with J gene TRBJ1-1; maybe TRBD1 (5 bases). Between the trimmed V and J ends, which lost 4 bases and 4 bases, there was a span of 16 bases. The CDR3 extends over 15 amino acids. From germline, CDR1 is LGHDT and CDR2 YNNKEL (reference sequence). The CDR3 protein is CASSPRGGVSTEAFF. The CDR3 nucleotides read TGTGCCAGCAGCCCCCGGGGGGGGGTGAGCACTGAAGCTTTCTTT.

V is TRBV6-1 and J is TRBJ2-3; D tentatively reads TRBD1 or TRBD2 (5 bases each). Looked up from germline, CDR1 is MNHNS and CDR2 is SASEGT. The CDR3 runs to 15 residues. Trimming cost V 6 bases and J 0 bases, with 13 bases left between them. The CDR3 is CASSGAQTSTDTQYF. DNA of the CDR3: TGTGCCAGCAGCGGGGCCCAGACTAGCACAGATACGCAGTATTTT.

J is TRBJ1-5 and V is TRBV12-3 or TRBV12-4; D might be TRBD1 (5 bases). Trimming took off 6 bases at V and 2 bases at J, with 17 bases between the two ends. The CDR3 length is 16 residues. Here the CDR3 DNA reads TGTGCCAGCAGGATTTCCTCGGGGGACGGCAATCAGCCCCAGCATTTT. Translating gives CASRISSGDGNQPQHF.

This clonotype was seen at least ten times. The chain links TRBV7-9 to TRBJ1-5, with 8 bases that match TRBD1. The CDR3 has 15 amino acids. The V segment lost 5 bases and the J segment 0 bases; nucleotides outside the gene matches: 3. Per the germline V gene, CDR1 is SEHNR and CDR2 is FQNEAQ (reference sequence). CDR3 protein: CASSTTGDSNQPQHF. In DNA form, the CDR3 reads TGTGCCAGCAGCACGACAGGGGATAGCAATCAGCCCCAGCATTTT.

The chain joins TRBV7-9 to TRBJ2-7; 8 bases match TRBD1. After removal of 3 bases from V and 3 bases from J, the junction contained 4 bases not matched to a gene. The CDR3 covers 14 residues. CDR1 is SEHNR and CDR2 is FQNEAQ in the germline V gene (reference sequence). CDR3 in DNA: TGTGCCAGCAGCTTGGTGGACAGGGACTACGAGCAGTACTTC. It encodes CASSLVDRDYEQYF.

The count of this clonotype is one. The chain links TRBV7-9 to TRBJ2-7; TRBD1 aligns across 8 bases. After removal of 6 bases from V and 6 bases from J, the junction contained 16 bases not matched to a gene. Germline-derived CDR1 and CDR2 are SEHNR and FQNEAQ (reference sequence). The CDR3 sequence is 16 residues long. The CDR3 spells CASSFSGGLNSPEQYF. For the CDR3, the DNA is TGTGCCAGCAGTTTCTCAGGGGGCCTCAATTCCCCCGAGCAGTACTTC.

In the case of this clonotype: The junction and the germline gene differ at one end; a read error may be behind it. V usage is TRBV7-8 and J usage is TRBJ1-2; D not resolved. Germline V gene lookup returns CDR1 SGHVS and CDR2 FQNEAQ. The CDR3 sequence is 15 residues long. The CDR3 here is CVSSPTATANYGYTF. The CDR3 DNA reads TGTGTCAGCAGCCCCACAGCAACCGCTAACTATGGCTACACCTTC.

This clonotype has ten or more counts. The V gene is TRBV28, the J gene TRBJ2-7; 7 bases are shared with TRBD1. Germline-derived CDR1 and CDR2 are MDHEN and SYDVKM. This CDR3 is built from 15 residues. V lost 3 bases, J lost 1 base, and 6 bases stayed unmatched. The CDR3 reads CASSFLSRGSYEQYF. The CDR3 DNA is TGTGCCAGCAGTTTTCTCTCCAGGGGGTCCTACGAGCAGTACTTC.

This clonotype was detected many times. J is TRBJ2-5 and V is TRBV18; TRBD2 aligns across 7 bases. CDR3 length equals 14 residues. The germline gives CDR1 KGHSH, CDR2 LQKENI. Trimming removed 3 bases from V and 5 bases from J; junction bases left unmatched: 6. The CDR3 protein is CASSPGGAEETQYF. The CDR3, as DNA: TGTGCCAGCTCACCGGGAGGGGCTGAGGAGACCCAGTACTTC.

The chain combines TRBV5-1 with TRBJ1-1, with D possibly matching TRBD1 (6 bases). This CDR3 has 17 amino acids. V dropped 1 base and J dropped 6 bases, with 22 bases sitting between them. The V gene's germline CDR1 is SGHRS and CDR2 YFSETQ. The CDR3 loop is CASSLWGGAGEAAEAFF. The DNA for the CDR3 is TGCGCCAGCAGCTTGTGGGGTGGGGCAGGGGAGGCGGCTGAAGCTTTCTTT.

The V gene is TRBV30, the J gene TRBJ1-2; D not resolved. This CDR3 region has 14 residues. Between the trimmed V and J ends, which lost 3 bases and 4 bases, there was a span of 15 bases. Germline V lookup: CDR1 GTSNPN, CDR2 SVGIG (reference sequence). The CDR3 DNA is TGTGCCTGGAGCCCCCGGGTGTCGGGCTATGGCTACACCTTC. Translation gives CAWSPRVSGYGYTF. Complete variable domain (other parts from reference TRBV30 and TRBJ1-2): SQTIHQWPATLVQPVGSPLSLECTVEGTSNPNLYWYRQAAGRGLQLLFYSVGIGQISSEVPQNLSASRPQDRQFILSSKKLLLSDSGFYLCAWSPRVSGYGYTFGSGTRLTVV.

This clonotype was observed a few times. CDR3 coding DNA: TGCGCCAGCAGTCGAGGGACAGGGGAAGCTTTCTTT. Protein product: CASSRGTGEAFF. The chain couples TRBV10-2 to TRBJ1-1; 9 bases agree with TRBD1. CDR1 and CDR2 from the germline V gene are WSHSY and SAAADI. The CDR3 spans 12 residues. The trim removed 5 bases at V and 8 bases at J, leaving 3 bases unmatched.

This chain uses TRBV9 with TRBJ1-6; D unclear. CDR1 and CDR2 from the germline V gene are SGDLS and YYNGEE. Trimming took off 4 bases at V and 10 bases at J, with 12 bases between the two ends. The CDR3 is 13 residues long. The CDR3 sequence: CASSPQVGSPLHF. The CDR3 DNA is TGTGCCAGCAGCCCCCAGGTTGGATCACCCCTCCACTTT. The complete variable domain, with remaining parts taken from reference TRBV9 and TRBJ1-6, reads DSGVTQTPKHLITATGQRVTLRCSPRSGDLSVYWYQQSLDQGLQFLIQYYNGEERAKGNILERFSAQQFPDLHSELNLSSLELGDSALYFCASSPQVGSPLHFGNGTRLTVT.

In this sample, this clonotype turned up a few times. The chain combines TRBV6-1 with TRBJ2-5; 9 nucleotides match TRBD2. V lost 5 bases to trimming and J lost 7 bases; unmatched junction nucleotides: 14. CDR3 length equals 16 residues. The germline V gene has CDR1 MNHNS and CDR2 SASEGT. The CDR3 protein is CASSRVSSGEGGTQYF. In DNA form, the CDR3 reads TGTGCCAGCAGTAGGGTTTCTAGCGGGGAAGGGGGGACCCAGTACTTC.

This clonotype was detected many times. The genes are TRBV30 and TRBJ1-1; D is unresolved. This CDR3 has 12 amino acids. V was trimmed by 4 bases and J by 3 bases, leaving 9 bases between them. Germline CDR1 reads GTSNPN; CDR2 reads SVGIG (reference sequence). The CDR3 coding sequence is TGTGCCTGGAACACAGTTCACACTGAAGCTTTCTTT. This translates into CAWNTVHTEAFF.

This sequence joins TRBV20-1 and TRBJ1-2; D gene uncertain. Germline V gene sequence: CDR1 DFQATT, CDR2 SNEGSKA (reference sequence). The CDR3 runs to 13 residues. V was trimmed by 3 bases and J by 8 bases, leaving 16 bases between them. The CDR3 protein is CSASESSRRGYTF. CDR3 nucleotides: TGCAGTGCTAGTGAGTCCTCCCGGAGGGGCTACACCTTC.

This clonotype was observed a few times. The V and J genes are TRBV7-8 and TRBJ2-1; D is unresolved. Germline V gene data show CDR1 as SGHVS and CDR2 as FQNEAQ. V lost 5 bases and J 7 bases, leaving 6 bases between the germline ends. This CDR3 has 11 residues. The CDR3 bases are TGTGCCAGCAGCCCCATGAATGAGCAGTTCTTC. Its translation is CASSPMNEQFF.

The chain links TRBV20-1 to TRBJ2-3; D gene ambiguous. Trimming left V 4 bases short and J 0 bases short, with 8 bases between. Germline assignment: CDR1 DFQATT and CDR2 SNEGSKA (reference sequence). The length of the CDR3 is 13 residues. CDR3 nucleotide sequence: TGCAGTGCTATGCGCCGAAGCACAGATACGCAGTATTTT. Residues: CSAMRRSTDTQYF.

This clonotype appeared a few times. The chain has TRBV3-1 and TRBJ1-3; D is unclear. V was clipped by 2 bases and J by 4 bases, with 12 bases between them. The CDR3 is 15 amino acids. Looked up from germline, CDR1 is LGHDT and CDR2 is YNNKEL (reference sequence). The CDR3 DNA follows: TGTGCCAGCAGCCAAATCACGGGAGCCGGAAACACCATATATTTT. It codes for CASSQITGAGNTIYF.

The V call is TRBV19, the J call TRBJ2-2, with 8 positions matching TRBD1. V gave up 9 bases and J gave up 3 bases; unmatched junction bases: 6. The CDR3 has 14 amino acids. CDR1 LNHDA and CDR2 SQIVND come from the germline V gene (reference sequence). CDR3 coding DNA: TGTGCCAGCCAGACAGGGGTCCACACCGGGGAGCTGTTTTTT. Protein product: CASQTGVHTGELFF.

V usage is TRBV5-1 and J usage is TRBJ2-4; no clear D gene. V dropped 0 bases and J dropped 0 bases, with 7 bases sitting between them. The CDR3 sequence is 15 residues long. The germline V gene has CDR1 SGHRS and CDR2 YFSETQ. The DNA of the CDR3 is TGCGCCAGCAGCTTGGATGATAGAGCCAAAAACATTCAGTACTTC. It yields the protein CASSLDDRAKNIQYF.

This clonotype was detected ten times or more. The gene calls are TRBV10-3 and TRBJ2-3, with D perhaps TRBD1 (5 bases). V was pared by 5 bases and J by 0 bases, with 9 bases between. The CDR3 runs to 14 residues. Germline V CDR1 and CDR2: ENHRY, SYGVKD. The CDR3 coding sequence is TGTGCCATCAGTTTGACAGCTAGCACAGATACGCAGTATTTT. This encodes CAISLTASTDTQYF.